Each of the 11 T cell receptor beta chains below was sequenced from the same sample in a study of T cells in Graves' hyperthyroidism and ophthalmopathy. Regions amplified from RNA transcripts were the TCR beta CDR3 regions. RT-PCR in the first round (using the HTBI primer set) targeted the TCR CDR3. TCRdb analysed the multiplex PCR reads with MiXCR anew, one entry per CDR3 protein. The sample shows just over 550,000 distinct CDR3 sequences, about 45% of them seen only once. Sample: peripheral blood or thyroid tissue (not recorded which). The receptor source for this set is a woman between 18 and 30 years old with Graves' hyperthyroidism.

Worth noting for this clonotype: A read error may explain this, as a much larger clone is one base away. V is TRBV15 and J is TRBJ2-5; the D gene is possibly TRBD2 (5 bases). Per the germline V gene, CDR1 is LNHNV and CDR2 is YYDKDF (reference sequence). The CDR3 is made up of 13 amino acids. With 1 base removed from V and 5 bases from J, the gap between germline ends came to 8 bases. In DNA, the CDR3 is TGTGCCACCAGCAGAGCGAGGGAGGAGACCCAGTACTTC. Protein sequence: CATSRAREETQYF.

The CDR3 loop reads CASSQVLQGGQPQHF. The DNA for the CDR3 is TGTGCCAGCAGCCAAGTCTTACAGGGGGGTCAGCCCCAGCATTTT. The V gene is TRBV25-1, the J gene TRBJ1-5; 8 bases match TRBD1. Germline-derived CDR1 and CDR2 are MGHDK and SYGVNS. The CDR3 runs to 15 residues. Trimming removed 6 bases from V and 6 bases from J; junction bases left unmatched: 10.

This clonotype was detected many times. This sequence joins TRBV29-1 and TRBJ1-3; D is possibly TRBD1 (5 bases). Trimming stripped 0 bases from V and 4 bases from J, with 10 bases between. CDR3 length: 14 amino acids. The germline V gene encodes CDR1 SQVTM and CDR2 ANQGSEA. The DNA of the CDR3 is TGCAGCGTTGAAGATCAGAGGGGCGGAAACACCATATATTTT. Translation gives CSVEDQRGGNTIYF.

This clonotype was seen only a few times. V gene TRBV2 combines with J gene TRBJ2-7, with 9 bases aligning to TRBD1. This CDR3 contains 15 residues. Germline V lookup: CDR1 SNHLY, CDR2 FYNNEI. After removal of 3 bases from V and 0 bases from J, the junction contained 3 bases not matched to a gene. CDR3 nucleotide sequence: TGTGCCAGCAGTGACGTACAGGGGGCCTCCTACGAGCAGTACTTC. It yields the protein CASSDVQGASYEQYF.

The chain has TRBV11-2 and TRBJ2-7; possibly TRBD1 for D (6 bases). The CDR3 length is 16 residues. V shed 0 bases and J shed 5 bases, with 17 bases lying between them. The germline gives CDR1 SGHAT, CDR2 FQNNGV. CDR3 region: CASSLDYWGQGNEQYF. CDR3 DNA sequence: TGTGCCAGCAGCTTAGATTATTGGGGCCAGGGGAACGAGCAGTACTTC.

This clonotype was observed many times. The J gene is TRBJ1-5, the V gene TRBV19; tentatively, D is TRBD1 (6 bases). The V end was cut by 4 bases, the J end by 5 bases, with 9 bases between. Germline V lookup: CDR1 LNHDA, CDR2 SQIVND (reference sequence). The CDR3 covers 13 residues. CDR3 sequence reads: CASSTDRYQPQHF. DNA for the CDR3: TGTGCCAGTAGTACGGACAGATATCAGCCCCAGCATTTT.

J is TRBJ2-2 and V is TRBV24-1, with TRBD1 identical over 9 bases. The V segment lost 4 bases and the J segment 9 bases; nucleotides outside the gene matches: 11. Germline values: CDR1 KGHDR, CDR2 SFDVKD. The CDR3 has 16 residues. This CDR3 reads CATSDLTGGRHRELFF. The CDR3 DNA reads TGTGCCACCAGTGACCTCACAGGGGGCCGACACAGGGAGCTGTTTTTT.

The chain employs TRBV16 and TRBJ1-1; no firm D call. This CDR3 comprises 12 residues. V was shortened by 1 base and J by 4 bases, with 4 bases between the two germline ends. Germline V lookup: CDR1 KGHSY, CDR2 FQNENV. The CDR3, as DNA: TGTGCCAGCAGCCAATTTGGCACTGAAGCTTTCTTT. Translating it yields CASSQFGTEAFF.

This clonotype occurred many times. This chain uses TRBV29-1 with TRBJ2-7, with D possibly TRBD2 on 5 matching bases. Germline V gene lookup returns CDR1 SQVTM and CDR2 ANQGSEA. This CDR3 comprises 12 residues. The V end lost 5 bases, the J end lost 3 bases, and 11 bases lay between the germline ends. DNA of the CDR3: TGCAGCGTTACCGGGGAACTCTACGAGCAGTACTTC. Translated: CSVTGELYEQYF.

A remark on this clonotype: Being one base from a much bigger clone, this may be a read error. The rearrangement uses TRBV2 and TRBJ1-4; no definite D call. Germline CDR1 reads SNHLY; CDR2 reads FYNNEI. The CDR3 is 11 residues long. The ends were cut back, 8 bases at V and 7 bases at J, with 8 bases in the middle. In nucleotides, the CDR3 is TGTGCCAGCGGGTTATTTGAAAAACTGTTTTTT. Protein product: CASGLFEKLFF.

This clonotype was detected ten times or more. V is TRBV10-3 and J is TRBJ1-4, with D possibly being TRBD1 (6 bases). CDR1 and CDR2 (germline): ENHRY, SYGVKD. The CDR3 is 14 amino acids. The V gene lost 6 bases and the J gene lost 7 bases, with 15 bases spanning the gap. The CDR3 coding sequence is TGTGCCATCAGCCAAGGGCAGGGGAGTGAAAAACTGTTTTTT. This translates into CAISQGQGSEKLFF.